This T cell receptor (beta chain) stems from a study of blood T cell repertoires in COVID-19 (dated by TCRdb to 2020 to 2022). Concerning the study at large: Samples covering the acute and convalescent phases of COVID-19 were provided by collaborators in the United States, Italy and Spain. The material from the prospective study consisted of cDNA or gDNA derived from T cells, B-cell-depleted T cells, or PBMCs. Deeply sampled blood TCRbeta repertoires from subjects exposed to, actively infected with, or recovered from COVID-19 were included in the dataset. A freely available public database, intended as a resource for researchers studying the immune response to SARS-CoV-2, is where the repertoires were released. Samples came from the ongoing ImmuneRACE study (first 160 participants) plus 1,254 subjects from 6 global collaborators. Nearly every sample came with metadata listing a de-identified subject ID, COVID-19 status, age in years and sex. Where HLA class I and class II types were available, the types were taken from metadata supplied by the sample provider, not from assay-based typing.

Collaborating institutions collected whole blood in K2EDTA tubes following their own protocols. Collaborator samples were shipped for TCRbeta analysis as frozen whole blood, isolated PBMCs, or DNA extracted from either sample type. Overall study outcomes, separate from this receptor: The amount of clinical and demographic metadata varied by source and participant and was provided uncurated.

This clone was counted only a few times. The antigen it recognizes is unknown. No per-base quality is available; no much larger clone lies one base away. TCRbeta CDR3 regions were amplified from genomic DNA by means of the immunoSEQ Assay, a bias-controlled multiplex PCR. Under the source paper's analysis protocol: The number of nucleated cells in each sample was estimated by amplification of reference gene primers within the assay. Sequence reads were collapsed and filtered to measure the absolute abundance of every unique TCRbeta CDR3 rearrangement. For each sample, productive Simpson clonality was calculated as the square root of Simpson's diversity index across productive rearrangements. Not all clones reach the TCRdb copy of this immuneACCESS table, which keeps in-frame sequences only. Checked studies attribute under half of the gap to unresolved V genes and leave the rest unexplained. V, J and clone size are taken as reported in that table, and D and trimming were inferred from the DNA itself. The sample profile shows approximately 200,000 clones; around 85% of them were found once. The top ten constitute roughly 2.4% of the sample.

Spanning cysteine to phenylalanine, the CDR3 consists of 15 amino acids. Here the CDR3 DNA is all that survives: 45 bases in frame from base 1. Sample: peripheral blood. This chain joins TRBV21-1 to TRBJ1-2; the D call in the table, TRBD1, was not verified against the DNA. TRBV21-1 is a pseudogene segment. The receptor was derived from a woman aged 50 to 60 with acute or convalescent COVID-19. The nucleotides are TGTGCCAGCAGCACTGGCAGGGGAGAGAACTATGGCTACACCTTC. This yields the protein CASSTGRGENYGYTF.